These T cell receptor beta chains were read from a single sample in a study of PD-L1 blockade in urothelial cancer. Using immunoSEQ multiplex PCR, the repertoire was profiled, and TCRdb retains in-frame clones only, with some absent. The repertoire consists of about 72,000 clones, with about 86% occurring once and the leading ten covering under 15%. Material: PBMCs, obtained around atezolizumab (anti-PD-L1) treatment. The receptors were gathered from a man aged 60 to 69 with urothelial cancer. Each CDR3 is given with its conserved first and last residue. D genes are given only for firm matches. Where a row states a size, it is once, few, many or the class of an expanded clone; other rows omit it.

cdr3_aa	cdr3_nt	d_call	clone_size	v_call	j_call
CASSRSGTSGNNEQFF	TGTGCCAGCAGCCGAAGTGGCACTAGCGGGAACAATGAGCAGTTCTTC	TRBD2	once	TRBV4-2	TRBJ2-1
CASSLMGGAGYEQYF	TGTGCCAGCAGCTTAATGGGGGGGGCTGGCTACGAGCAGTACTTC	.	.	TRBV7-3	TRBJ2-7
CASSGYRKANYGYTF	TGTGCCAGCAGCGGTTACAGGAAAGCTAACTATGGCTACACCTTC	.	.	TRBV9	TRBJ1-2
CASSQVATGQETQYF	TGCGCCAGCAGCCAAGTAGCGACGGGCCAAGAGACCCAGTACTTC	.	.	TRBV4-1	TRBJ2-5
CASSLGTGVSPEAFF	TGCGCCAGCAGCTTGGGGACAGGGGTGTCCCCTGAAGCTTTCTTT	TRBD1	.	TRBV5-1	TRBJ1-1
CASSIRGHNEKLFF	TGTGCCAGTAGTATAAGGGGACATAATGAAAAACTGTTTTTT	.	.	TRBV19	TRBJ1-4
CASSLITGVSSEAFF	TGTGCCAGCAGCTTAATAACAGGTGTCAGTTCTGAAGCTTTCTTT	.	.	TRBV7-9	TRBJ1-1
CASSGRGGLAREDTQYF	TGTGCCAGCAGCGGTCGGGGGGGACTAGCGAGGGAAGATACGCAGTATTTT	TRBD2	.	TRBV9	TRBJ2-3
CASSLVLAGGGEQYF	TGTGCCAGCAGCTTAGTACTAGCGGGGGGCGGCGAGCAGTACTTC	TRBD2	.	TRBV7-2	TRBJ2-7
CASSVGQGVVGYTF	TGTGCCAGCAGCGTAGGACAGGGGGTGGTCGGCTACACCTTC	TRBD1	.	TRBV9	TRBJ1-2
CASSLQGHLNTEAFF	TGTGCCAGCAGCTTACAGGGACACCTGAACACTGAAGCTTTCTTT	.	.	TRBV7-3	TRBJ1-1
CAWSDEENQPQHF	TGTGCCTGGAGTGATGAAGAGAATCAGCCCCAGCATTTT	.	.	TRBV30	TRBJ1-5
CASSFGAYTDTQYF	TGTGCCAGCAGCTTTGGGGCCTACACAGATACGCAGTATTTT	.	.	TRBV7-9	TRBJ2-3
CASSRTFQETQYF	TGCGCCAGCAGCAGGACTTTCCAAGAGACCCAGTACTTC	.	.	TRBV10-2	TRBJ2-5
CASSSGALPYEQYF	TGTGCCAGCAGCTCAGGGGCCCTACCCTACGAGCAGTACTTC	.	few	TRBV7-6	TRBJ2-7
CASGGLGVGEQYF	TGTGCCAGCGGGGGACTTGGGGTTGGGGAGCAGTACTTC	.	once	TRBV27	TRBJ2-5
CASSREAGPRGPQHF	TGTGCCAGCAGCCGCGAGGCGGGGCCTCGTGGGCCCCAGCATTTT	.	.	TRBV27	TRBJ1-5
CASSASTGLYEQYF	TGTGCCAGCAGCGCGTCGACAGGGCTCTACGAGCAGTACTTC	TRBD1	few	TRBV11-2	TRBJ2-7
CASSLGTSGVGGTGELFF	TGTGCCAGCAGCCTCGGGACTAGCGGGGTCGGAGGCACCGGGGAGCTGTTTTTT	TRBD2	.	TRBV7-9	TRBJ2-2
CASSLSYLSSGNTIYF	TGTGCCAGCAGCCTATCCTACCTAAGCTCTGGAAACACCATATATTTT	.	.	TRBV11-2	TRBJ1-3
CASGLGASNQPQHF	TGTGCCAGCGGCTTGGGGGCTAGCAATCAGCCCCAGCATTTT	.	few	TRBV6-6	TRBJ1-5
CASSSGLAGTLIAQYF	TGTGCCAGCAGCTCGGGACTAGCGGGGACCCTCATCGCGCAGTATTTT	TRBD2	.	TRBV11-2	TRBJ2-3
CAWSGDRAYSGNTIYF	TGTGCCTGGAGTGGGGACAGGGCCTACTCTGGAAACACCATATATTTT	TRBD1	.	TRBV30	TRBJ1-3
CASSEQFGYTF	TGTGCCAGCAGTGAACAATTCGGCTACACCTTC	.	.	TRBV6-1	TRBJ1-2
CASSGGSSYEQYF	TGTGCCAGCAGCGGGGGGAGCTCCTACGAGCAGTACTTC	TRBD2	.	TRBV28	TRBJ2-7
CAWSPGTGREKLFF	TGTGCCTGGAGTCCCGGGACAGGGAGAGAAAAACTGTTTTTT	TRBD1	.	TRBV30	TRBJ1-4
CASSGDRDGYTF	TGTGCCAGTAGTGGGGACAGGGATGGCTACACCTTC	TRBD1	.	TRBV19	TRBJ1-2
CASRQMAGGEEQFF	TGTGCCAGCAGACAGATGGCGGGGGGCGAGGAGCAGTTCTTC	TRBD2	.	TRBV27	TRBJ2-1
CASSLAGGRRGNTIYF	TGTGCCAGCAGCTTAGCGGGGGGGCGCAGAGGAAACACCATATATTTT	.	.	TRBV7-6	TRBJ1-3
CASSYQGISNEKLFF	TGTGCCAGCAGCTACCAGGGTATAAGTAATGAAAAACTGTTTTTT	.	.	TRBV9	TRBJ1-4
CASSQTRDSGAAQYF	TGCGCCAGCAGCCAAACCCGGGACTCTGGCGCCGCGCAGTATTTT	.	.	TRBV4-1	TRBJ2-3
CAISLQGDQPQHF	TGTGCCATCAGCCTACAGGGTGATCAGCCCCAGCATTTT	.	.	TRBV10-3	TRBJ1-5
CASSLAGLETQYF	TGTGCCAGCAGCCTGGCAGGGCTAGAGACCCAGTACTTC	.	once	TRBV5-4	TRBJ2-5
CASSRDRGGETQYF	TGTGCCAGCAGCCGGGACAGGGGTGGAGAGACCCAGTACTTC	TRBD1	.	TRBV7-8	TRBJ2-5
CASSSGLRDNSPLHF	TGTGCCAGTAGTTCGGGACTACGAGATAATTCACCCCTCCACTTT	.	.	TRBV19	TRBJ1-6
CASKYSGTGDNEQFF	TGTGCCAGCAAATATTCCGGGACAGGGGACAATGAGCAGTTCTTC	TRBD1	.	TRBV7-8	TRBJ2-1
CACSGRGEKLFF	TGTGCCTGCAGCGGGCGGGGGGAAAAACTGTTTTTT	.	few	TRBV30	TRBJ1-4
CASSLGGGQETQYF	TGTGCCAGCAGCTTAGGCGGGGGGCAAGAGACCCAGTACTTC	TRBD2	.	TRBV7-3	TRBJ2-5
CATSSSGSRSGYTF	TGTGCCACCAGCAGTTCAGGGTCAAGATCTGGCTACACCTTC	.	once	TRBV15	TRBJ1-2
CAISEWGGTEAFF	TGTGCCATCAGTGAGTGGGGGGGCACTGAAGCTTTCTTT	.	.	TRBV10-3	TRBJ1-1
CASSVAYGTSQSTDTQYF	TGTGCCAGCAGCGTAGCTTATGGGACTAGCCAGAGCACAGATACGCAGTATTTT	TRBD2	once	TRBV9	TRBJ2-3
CASSVATGSTTGELFF	TGTGCCAGCAGCGTAGCGACAGGGTCGACCACCGGGGAGCTGTTTTTT	TRBD1	few	TRBV9	TRBJ2-2
CASSLSDRGYGYTF	TGTGCCAGCAGCTTATCGGACAGGGGCTATGGCTACACCTTC	TRBD1	.	TRBV7-2	TRBJ1-2
CASSLAAGVSQPQHF	TGTGCCAGCAGCTTAGCGGCGGGGGTTAGTCAGCCCCAGCATTTT	.	.	TRBV5-5	TRBJ1-5
CASRSQGARYGYTF	TGTGCCAGCAGATCTCAGGGGGCAAGGTATGGCTACACCTTC	TRBD1	.	TRBV28	TRBJ1-2
CASSEYRGSSYEQYF	TGCGCCAGCAGTGAGTATCGAGGGAGCTCCTACGAGCAGTACTTC	.	many	TRBV10-1	TRBJ2-7
CASSYTRDRGMDSNQPQHF	TGTGCCAGCAGTTACACCCGGGACAGGGGTATGGATAGCAATCAGCCCCAGCATTTT	TRBD1	.	TRBV28	TRBJ1-5
CASSFREGAPLHF	TGTGCCAGCAGCTTTCGAGAAGGAGCACCCCTCCACTTT	.	.	TRBV7-2	TRBJ1-6
CASSTTLQGYQPQHF	TGTGCCAGTAGTACCACTCTTCAGGGATATCAGCCCCAGCATTTT	.	.	TRBV19	TRBJ1-5